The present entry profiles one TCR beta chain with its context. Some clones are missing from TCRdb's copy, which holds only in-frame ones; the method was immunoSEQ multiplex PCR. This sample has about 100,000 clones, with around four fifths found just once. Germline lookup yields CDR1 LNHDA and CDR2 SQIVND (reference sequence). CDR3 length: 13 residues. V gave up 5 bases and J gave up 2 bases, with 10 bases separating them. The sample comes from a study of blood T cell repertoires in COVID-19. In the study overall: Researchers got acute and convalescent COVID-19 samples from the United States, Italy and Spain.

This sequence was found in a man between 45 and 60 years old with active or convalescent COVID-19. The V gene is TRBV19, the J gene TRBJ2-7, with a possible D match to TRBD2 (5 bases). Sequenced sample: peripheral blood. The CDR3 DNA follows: TGTGCCAGTAGTGTCGACGGGGCCTACGAGCAGTACTTC. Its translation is CASSVDGAYEQYF.